The clone carrying this TCR beta chain was seen a handful of times. The data are from a study of blood T cell repertoires in COVID-19. Germline V gives CDR1 SGHAT, CDR2 FQNNGV. This CDR3 contains 15 residues. Trimming took 5 bases from V and 2 from J; bases not matched to a gene: 8. As originally analysed: Counts of nucleated cells, estimated from reference gene primer amplification, were obtained. Assay: immunoSEQ multiplex PCR; the TCRdb copy retains only in-frame clones and omits some. The DNA gave D and trimming, while V, J and clone size come from that table. The sample records fewer than 300,000 clones, 86% being singletons. Seattle researchers signed up patients amid active infection and tracked them longitudinally.

V and J are TRBV11-2 and TRBJ1-1, with 7 bases lining up with TRBD1. Sequenced material: peripheral blood. This TCR came from a man in his fifties with COVID-19, enrolled during active disease. The CDR3 sequence: CASSVRQGGNTEAFF. CDR3 sequence (DNA): TGTGCCAGCAGCGTTCGACAGGGCGGAAACACTGAAGCTTTCTTT.